The TCR beta chain described here comes from a study of blood T cell repertoires in COVID-19. Study-wide context: PBMCs, B-cell-depleted T cells, or T cells were the source of the cDNA or gDNA that made up the material.

Sequenced by immunoSEQ multiplex PCR; TCRdb stores in-frame clones only, minus some. The sample consists of hundreds of thousands of clones, around 91% of them appearing once. Germline V CDR1 and CDR2: SGDLS, YYNGEE. Trimming cost V 4 bases and J 6 bases, with 19 bases left between them. CDR3 length equals 16 residues. V and J are TRBV9 and TRBJ2-2; tentative D call: TRBD2 (7 bases). The source of this sequence is a young woman who had recovered from COVID-19. Sequencing was done on a sample of peripheral blood. The CDR3 nucleotides are TGTGCCAGCAGCTCAACAAGGGGGGGAGGTGCCGGGGAGCTGTTTTTT. It encodes CASSSTRGGGAGELFF.